Below are 2 T cell receptor beta chains sequenced from a single sample in a study of beta chain features in type 1 diabetes. The authors reverse transcribed all of the isolated RNA, so sequencing captured expressed TCRB transcripts. Produced via immunoSEQ multiplex PCR; TCRdb's table is partial and in-frame only. The profile covers roughly 400,000 clones, with approximately 14% appearing a single time and roughly 0.035% taken by the ten largest. The specimen sequenced was naive CD4+ T cells from blood. Receptors originate from a man between 25 and 39 years old in good health.

Concerning this clone itself: Other DNA sequences within the sample encode an identical CDR3. The CDR3 nucleotides read TGCGCCAGCAGCCCTACAGGGACTGGGGCCAACGTCCTGACTTTC. This gives the protein CASSPTGTGANVLTF. V and J are TRBV4-1 and TRBJ2-6; maybe TRBD1 (6 bases). The V gene lost 4 bases and the J gene lost 2 bases, with 9 bases spanning the gap. CDR1 is MGHRA and CDR2 is YSYEKL in the germline V gene. CDR3 length equals 15 residues.

The chain couples TRBV25-1 to TRBJ1-2; 8 nucleotides match TRBD1. The CDR3 sequence is 14 residues long. V dropped 6 bases and J dropped 8; count of bases not matched to a gene: 11. The germline CDR1 and CDR2 sequences are MGHDK and SYGVNS. CDR3 sequence: CASRVTGDFSGYTF. DNA of the CDR3: TGTGCCAGCAGAGTGACAGGGGACTTCTCCGGCTACACCTTC.